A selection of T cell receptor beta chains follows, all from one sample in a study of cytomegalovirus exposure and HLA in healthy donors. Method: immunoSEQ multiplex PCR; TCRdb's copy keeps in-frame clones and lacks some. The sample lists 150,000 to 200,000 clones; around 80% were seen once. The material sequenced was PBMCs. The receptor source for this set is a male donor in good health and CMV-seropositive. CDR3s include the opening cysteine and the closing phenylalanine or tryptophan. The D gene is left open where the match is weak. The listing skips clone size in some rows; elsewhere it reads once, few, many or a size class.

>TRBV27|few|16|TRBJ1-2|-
TGTGCCAGCAGTTTCCTTGCTCGACAGGAGCACTATGGCTACACCTTC
CASSFLARQEHYGYTF
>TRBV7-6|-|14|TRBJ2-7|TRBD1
TGTGCCAGCACTACCGGGACAGGGATCTACGAGCAGTACTTC
CASTTGTGIYEQYF
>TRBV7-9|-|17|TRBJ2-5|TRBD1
TGTGCCAGCAGCTTATATCCATTCGGGACAGGGGAAGGGACCCAGTACTTC
CASSLYPFGTGEGTQYF
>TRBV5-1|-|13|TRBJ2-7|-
TGCGCCAGCAGCTTACGGGAGCGATACGAGCAGTACTTC
CASSLRERYEQYF
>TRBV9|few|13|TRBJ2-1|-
TGTGCCAGCAGCGCCGAACCAATGCGTGAGCAGTTCTTC
CASSAEPMREQFF
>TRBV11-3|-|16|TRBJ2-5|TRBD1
TGTGCCAGCAGCTCCCGGACAGGGTTGGTTCGAGAGACCCAGTACTTC
CASSSRTGLVRETQYF
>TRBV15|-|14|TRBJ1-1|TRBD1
TGTGCCACCAGCGGGGGACAGATGAACACTGAAGCTTTCTTT
CATSGGQMNTEAFF
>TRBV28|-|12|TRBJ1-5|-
TGTGCCAGCGAGGCACGCAATCAGCCCCAGCATTTT
CASEARNQPQHF
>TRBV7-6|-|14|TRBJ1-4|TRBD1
TGTGCCAGCAGCCGAGACAGGGCCGATGAAAAACTGTTTTTT
CASSRDRADEKLFF
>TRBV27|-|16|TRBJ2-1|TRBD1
TGTGCCAGCAGTCTGACAGGGGGCCGGTCCTACAATGAGCAGTTCTTC
CASSLTGGRSYNEQFF
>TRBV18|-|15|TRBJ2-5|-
TGTGCCAGCTCTGCCCCAGGGGTCGCCCAAGAGACCCAGTACTTC
CASSAPGVAQETQYF
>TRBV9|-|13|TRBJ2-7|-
TGTGCCAGCAGCGCCCCCGGTAGAAACGAGCAGTACTTC
CASSAPGRNEQYF
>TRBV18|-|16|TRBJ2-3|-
TGTGCCAGCTCAGAAACGACAGGCTCCCCCACAGATACGCAGTATTTT
CASSETTGSPTDTQYF
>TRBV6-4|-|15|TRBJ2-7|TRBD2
TGTGCCAGCAAGGGAAGACTAGCGGCCTTTTACGAGCAGTACTTC
CASKGRLAAFYEQYF
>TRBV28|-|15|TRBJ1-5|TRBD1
TGTGCCAGCAGCCCGGGACAGGGGATGGCTCAGCCCCAGCATTTT
CASSPGQGMAQPQHF
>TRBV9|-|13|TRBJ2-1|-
TGTGCCAGCAGCGTTGCAGGGATCAATGAGCAGTTCTTC
CASSVAGINEQFF
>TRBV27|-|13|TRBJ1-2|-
TGTGCCAGCAGTTCTGGAGGGGTGAGCGGCTACACCTTC
CASSSGGVSGYTF
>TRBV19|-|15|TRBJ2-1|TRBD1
TGTGCCACACAACCCAGGGGGATGTCCTACAATGAGCAGTTCTTC
CATQPRGMSYNEQFF
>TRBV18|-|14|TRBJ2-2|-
TGTGCCAGTCCGCGGGGCACGAACACCGGGGAGCTGTTTTTT
CASPRGTNTGELFF
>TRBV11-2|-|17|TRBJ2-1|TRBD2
TGTGCCAGCAGCGCCTCACCGGGACTAGCGGATTACAATGAGCAGTTCTTC
CASSASPGLADYNEQFF
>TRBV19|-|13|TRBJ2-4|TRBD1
TGTGCCAGTACCCAAAACAGGGGGGACATTCAGTACTTC
CASTQNRGDIQYF
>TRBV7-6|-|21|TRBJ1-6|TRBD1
TGTGCCAGCAGCTTAGTCCCGCCGGGACAGGGTGTGGAAACCTATAATTCACCCCTCCACTTT
CASSLVPPGQGVETYNSPLHF
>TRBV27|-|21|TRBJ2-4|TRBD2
TGTGCCAGCAGTCCTCAAGAAACGGGGACTAGCGGTAGTAGCGCCAAAAACATTCAGTACTTC
CASSPQETGTSGSSAKNIQYF
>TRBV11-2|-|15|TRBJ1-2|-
TGTGCCAGCAGCTTAACTAGTCGCAGTCAATATGGCTACACCTTC
CASSLTSRSQYGYTF
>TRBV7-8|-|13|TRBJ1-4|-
TGTGCCAGCAGCTTCGACCGGAGGGAAAAACTGTTTTTT
CASSFDRREKLFF
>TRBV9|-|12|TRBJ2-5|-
TGTGCCAGCAGCGTAACAACGGAGACCCAGTACTTC
CASSVTTETQYF
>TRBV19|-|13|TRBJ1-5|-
TGTGCCAGCAGATATTATAGCAATCAGCCCCAGCATTTT
CASRYYSNQPQHF